These 20 T cell receptor beta chains share one sample of origin, sequenced in a study of tumor and adjacent non-tumor tissue in lung cancer. A modified ARM-PCR protocol with three rounds of nested PCR amplified TCRbeta. Each CDR3 protein is one row after TCRdb ran MiXCR on the multiplex PCR reads. In the table there are 85,000 or so distinct CDR3 sequences, about 77% of which are singletons. RNA was extracted from bulk tissue without any cell sorting. More than 3 cm separated this lung sample from the edge of the tumor. Sequenced material: distant non-tumor lung tissue. These receptors all come from a woman between 50 and 59 years old with non-small cell lung cancer.

Turning to this clonotype: This is likely a read error, given that the CDR3 carries no conserved phenylalanine or tryptophan at its end. The DNA is omitted, as the CDR3 cannot be located on it reliably, and the CDR3 follows TCRdb's listing. This chain connects TRBV11-2 to TRBJ2-7. The germline CDR1 and CDR2 sequences are SGHAT and FQNNGV. The CDR3 contains 13 residues when both ends are counted. CDR3 region: CASSSPNGVGQYI.

Points on this clonotype: The CDR3 ends on some other residue instead of the conserved phenylalanine or tryptophan, so this is likely a read error. The CDR3 DNA reads as TGCAGCGCCACGGGACTAATCTTCGACGAGCAGTACTCC. It codes for CSATGLIFDEQYS. The J gene is TRBJ2-7, the V gene TRBV29-1; the match to TRBD2 covers 7 bases. The germline V gene encodes CDR1 SQVTM and CDR2 ANQGSEA. Unmatched junction bases numbered 11, after V lost 7 bases and J lost 5 bases. This CDR3 is built from 13 residues.

With respect to this clonotype: One end of the junction is discordant with germline, which a read error may explain. The chain joins TRBV6-6 to TRBJ2-2; D possibly uses TRBD1 or TRBD2 (5 bases each). Germline assignment: CDR1 MNHNY and CDR2 SVGAGI (reference sequence). This CDR3 region has 15 residues. The CDR3 DNA follows: TGTGCCAGCACAGAGGGACGGGCAAACACCGGGGAGCTGATGTTT. It codes for CASTEGRANTGELMF.

V usage is TRBV10-3 and J usage is TRBJ2-5; 9 bases align to TRBD2. The CDR3 length is 15 residues. With 3 bases clipped from V and 14 bases from J, the junction kept 16 bases outside the gene matches. CDR1 is ENHRY and CDR2 is SYGVKD in the germline V gene. The CDR3 nucleotides are TGTGCCATCAGTGATTCGACTAGCGGAGGGGAGACCCGATACTTC. As protein: CAISDSTSGGETRYF.

Only one count was recorded for this clonotype. An end of the junction does not agree with germline; a read error may underlie this. This chain joins TRBV29-1 and TRBJ2-1; D is ambiguous. The CDR3 covers 12 residues. Germline V gene lookup returns CDR1 SQVTM and CDR2 ANQGSEA. The chain's CDR3 is CSVEREADEPFF. CDR3 nucleotide sequence: TGCAGTGTTGAGCGTGAGGCGGATGAGCCGTTCTTC.

This clonotype was picked up a small number of times. One end of the junction is discordant with germline, which a read error may explain. CDR3 region: CDWSVFGPEQYF. CDR3 nucleotide sequence: TGTGACTGGAGTGTTTTTGGGCCAGAGCAGTACTTC. V is TRBV30 and J is TRBJ2-7; D is unresolved. CDR3 length: 12 amino acids. Germline V gene lookup returns CDR1 GTSNPN and CDR2 SVGIG (reference sequence).

Of note for this clonotype: Likely a read error: the CDR3 ends without its conserved phenylalanine or tryptophan. The chain carries TRBV29-1 and TRBJ1-4; D is possibly TRBD1 (5 bases). Germline V CDR1 and CDR2: SQVTM, ANQGSEA. The CDR3 covers 15 residues. The CDR3, as DNA: TGCAACGTTGACGCCACTGGGCAGGGCCGTGAAAAACTGTTTCTT. Protein: CNVDATGQGREKLFL.

The chain is built from TRBV29-1 and TRBJ2-7; possible D gene TRBD2, 6 bases. This CDR3 contains 16 residues. Between the trimmed V and J ends, which lost 6 bases and 5 bases, there was a span of 26 bases. In germline, CDR1 is SQVTM, CDR2 ANQGSEA. The DNA for the CDR3 is TGCAGCGTGAAACTAGTGGGAGGCACGTCGATCAACGAGCAGTACTTC. Encoded protein: CSVKLVGGTSINEQYF.

This clonotype was counted a few times. One end of the junction does not line up with germline, which may come from a read error. The gene calls are TRBV20-1 and TRBJ2-1, with 9 bases that match TRBD2. The germline V gene has CDR1 DFQATT and CDR2 SNEGSKA (reference sequence). This CDR3 contains 15 residues. CDR3 in DNA: TGCAGTGTTAGACCCGGGACTAGCACACACAATGAGCAGTTCTTC. Protein: CSVRPGTSTHNEQFF.

J is TRBJ1-2 and V is TRBV29-1; unclear D gene. V was pared by 2 bases and J by 14 bases, with 24 bases between. Germline CDR1 SQVTM, CDR2 ANQGSEA. The CDR3 has 14 amino acids. The CDR3 DNA is TGCAGCGTTGAAAAGGATCTTGATTCGAATGACTATACCTTC. It is translated as CSVEKDLDSNDYTF. Full variable domain (remainder filled in from reference TRBV29-1 and TRBJ1-2): SAVISQKPSRDICQRGTSLTIQCQVDSQVTMMFWYRQQPGQSLTLIATANQGSEATYESGFVIDKFPISRPNLTFSTLTVSNMSPEDSSIYLCSVEKDLDSNDYTFGSGTRLTVV.

Details on this clonotype: The junction shows a germline mismatch at one end, possibly a read error. The CDR3 sequence: CNASSSSFWPTDTQYF. The CDR3 DNA sequence: TGCAATGCTAGTTCGTCTAGCTTCTGGCCAACAGATACACAGTATTTT. The rearrangement links TRBV20-1 to TRBJ2-3; maybe TRBD2 (5 bases). Germline V gives CDR1 DFQATT, CDR2 SNEGSKA (reference sequence). The length of the CDR3 is 16 residues.

As to this clonotype: The missing conserved phenylalanine or tryptophan at the end of this CDR3 makes a read error likely. The CDR3 is CASSPRETPGNEQFS. CDR3 in DNA: TGTGCCAGCAGTCCCCGAGAGACCCCAGGGAATGAGCAGTTCTCC. The chain carries TRBV4-2 and TRBJ2-1; a weak D match, TRBD1 (5 bases). The CDR3 consists of 15 residues. Trimming stripped 6 bases from V and 7 bases from J, with 19 bases between. Germline CDR1 is LGHNA and CDR2 is YNFKEQ.

Remarks on this clonotype: Sequence at one end of the junction differs from germline and may be a read error. The rearrangement joins TRBV10-3 to TRBJ2-5; 9 nucleotides line up with TRBD2. The CDR3 has 13 residues. Per germline, CDR1 ENHRY and CDR2 SYGVKD. In DNA, the CDR3 is TGTACCACCATGCGCGGGAGGGGGGAGACCCAATACTTC. Encoded protein: CTTMRGRGETQYF.

The CDR3 region has the DNA TGTGCCAGTGGTTTTTCAAGTACCTCTCAGCCCCAGCATTTT. Residues: CASGFSSTSQPQHF. The chain carries TRBV6-2 or TRBV6-3 and TRBJ1-5; D ambiguous. The CDR3 has 14 amino acids. The ends were cut back, 9 bases at V and 6 bases at J, with 18 bases in the middle. Looked up from germline, CDR1 is MNHEY and CDR2 is SVGEGT.

This clonotype was counted many times. The genes are TRBV7-8 and TRBJ2-6; no reliable D call. The CDR3 is made up of 13 amino acids. Trimming stripped 3 bases from V and 8 bases from J, with 8 bases between. Germline lookup yields CDR1 SGHVS and CDR2 FQNEAQ. In nucleotides, the CDR3 is TGTGCCAGCAGCTTCGGGTGGACCAACGTCCTGACTTTC. Its protein product is CASSFGWTNVLTF.

Of note for this clonotype: One end of the junction does not line up with germline, which may come from a read error. The rearrangement uses TRBV11-2 and TRBJ2-1; D uncertain. This CDR3 spans 14 amino acids. CDR1 and CDR2 from the germline V gene are SGHAT and FQNNGV. CDR3 DNA sequence: TGTACCAGCTGCTTAGAGGTGCCCAGTAATGAGCAGTTCTTC. It is translated as CTSCLEVPSNEQFF.

This rearrangement joins TRBV4-1 to TRBJ2-1, with D hard to call. The germline gives CDR1 MGHRA, CDR2 YSYEKL. This CDR3 spans 15 amino acids. V lost 0 bases to trimming and J lost 7 bases, with 13 bases between them. For the CDR3, the DNA is TGCGCCAGCAGCCAAGATCAGGTTAGCTTTAATGAGCAGTTCTTC. This encodes CASSQDQVSFNEQFF.

As to this clonotype: One end of the junction fails to match germline, which may point to a read error. This chain uses TRBV11-2 with TRBJ1-3; D not certain. CDR1 SGHAT and CDR2 FQNNGV come from the germline V gene. CDR3 length: 18 amino acids. The CDR3 bases are TGTGCCAGCGGCTTATATTCCCGGACTGCCGACTCTGGAAACACCACATATTTT. It encodes CASGLYSRTADSGNTTYF.

Details on this clonotype: One end of the junction is discordant with germline, which a read error may explain. V is TRBV6-1 and J is TRBJ1-5; D not resolved. The CDR3 consists of 17 residues. Per germline, CDR1 MNHNS and CDR2 SASEGT. CDR3 sequence reads: CASKRAQEGNINLPQHF. The CDR3 nucleotides are TGTGCCAGCAAACGAGCCCAGGAGGGAAATATCAATCTGCCCCAGCATTTT.

This clonotype has at least ten counts. This chain links TRBV7-9 with TRBJ2-1; 7 bases align to TRBD2. The germline V gene encodes CDR1 SEHNR and CDR2 FQNEAQ (reference sequence). J gave up 5 bases and V 5 bases, and 12 bases lay outside the gene matches. This CDR3 is built from 16 residues. The CDR3 here is CASSATTSGTNNEQFF. CDR3 in DNA: TGTGCCAGCAGCGCCACTACGAGCGGGACCAACAATGAGCAGTTCTTC.